Below, one T cell receptor (beta chain) is given with its context. Its antigen is not known. Peripheral blood was drawn, about 9.7 milliliters per donor. The data originate from a study of blood T cells in healthy people across ages. Study outcomes and limitations: The unsorted PBMCs prevented any conclusive comparison of naive versus antigen-experienced cells. Older age coincided with a roughly linear decline in TCR beta diversity per million T cells. Higher diversity, along with more naive CD4+ cells, distinguished long-lived donors from aged donors.

This CDR3 region has 14 residues. Germline V gives CDR1 MNHEY, CDR2 SVGEGT. Trimming took off 6 bases at V and 1 base at J, with 12 bases between the two ends. Through a sample-barcoded 5' primer and a J-beta primer mix, a second PCR was run for about 6 to 11 cycles. TCRdb re-derived calls from the 5' RACE reads in MiXCR, one entry per CDR3 protein. Here the sample spans about 1.5 million distinct CDR3 sequences, roughly 43% being singletons. The rearrangement links TRBV6-2 or TRBV6-3 to TRBJ1-1; tentatively, D is TRBD1 (5 bases). Material for sequencing was blood. The origin of this receptor is a woman between 18 and 29 years old in good health. The CDR3 DNA is TGTGCCAGCAGGGGACGTCCGGAGAACACTGAAGCTTTCTTT. Encoded protein: CASRGRPENTEAFF.